This record concerns one TCR beta chain sequence. This clone was recorded many times. The specificity of this receptor is unknown. Base qualities are missing; no much larger clone stands one base away. Receptor amplification or capture employed PCR. These reads were obtained on an Illumina HiSeq 4000. High-throughput sequencing was used to profile the TCR beta-chain CDR3 region of each patient. In the paper's pipeline: Drawing on CDR3 differences between clinicopathological groups, the researchers built a classifier meant to tell apart patients with distant-metastatic papillary thyroid cancer. Repertoire diversity was assessed with the Shannon index, and tumor-blood repertoire similarity with the Morisita-Horn index. TCRdb handled the public reads itself, with Q25 trimming in fastp and clone calling in MiXCR, and kept productive beta chains. The V and J calls and clone size are TCRdb's, not the authors'. In this sample the table shows about 70,000 clones, 15% to 20% of which occur a single time. The ten largest make up around 13% of the sample.

These data are taken from a study of metastatic and nonmetastatic thyroid tumors (dated by TCRdb to about 2020). Broadly, across the study: Repertoires from peripheral blood and from tumor or nodule tissue samples of malignant and benign thyroid patients were compared. General conclusions and limits of the study: TCR beta diversity was reported as significantly higher in malignant tumors than in benign nodules, in both blood and tumor samples.

Taken from cysteine to phenylalanine, the CDR3 has 15 residues. The sequence is cut down to CDR3 DNA, 45 bases in frame from base 1. The germline V gene specifies MDHEN as CDR1 and SYDVKM as CDR2. V is shortened by 5 bases, J by 0 bases, and the region joining them spans 14 bases. No treatment had been received by any patient before thyroid surgery. Using T-cell receptor beta sequencing, the researchers looked back retrospectively at clinical samples from patients, gathered between about 2012 and 2018. The receptor's source is a female donor with papillary thyroid cancer or a benign thyroid nodule (not recorded which). Some clones in this sample may be carry-over from other donors' samples. The receptor chain draws on TRBV28 and TRBJ2-7, and TRBD1 may be the D gene, going by 6 matching bases. Sample: blood. The DNA is TGTGCCAGCAGTCGCCGGACAGTCAGCTCCTACGAGCAGTACTTC. Its coded protein is CASSRRTVSSYEQYF.